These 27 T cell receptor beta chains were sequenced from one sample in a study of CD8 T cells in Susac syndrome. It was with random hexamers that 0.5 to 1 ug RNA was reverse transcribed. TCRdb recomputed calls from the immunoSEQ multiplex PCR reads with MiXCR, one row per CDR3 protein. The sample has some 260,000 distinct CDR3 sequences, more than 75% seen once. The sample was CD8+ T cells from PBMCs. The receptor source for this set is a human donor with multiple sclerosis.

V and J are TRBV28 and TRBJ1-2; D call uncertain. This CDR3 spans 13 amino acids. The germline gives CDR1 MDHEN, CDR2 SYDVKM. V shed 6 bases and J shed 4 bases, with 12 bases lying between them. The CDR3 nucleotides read TGTGCCAGCAGGGACGACACTCCCTATGGCTACACCTTC. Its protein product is CASRDDTPYGYTF.

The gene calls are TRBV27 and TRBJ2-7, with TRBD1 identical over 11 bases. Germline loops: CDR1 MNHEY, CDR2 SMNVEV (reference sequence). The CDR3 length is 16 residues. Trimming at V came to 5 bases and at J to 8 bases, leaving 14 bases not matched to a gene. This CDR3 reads CASSRLALGQGEQQYF. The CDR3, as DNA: TGTGCCAGCAGTCGTCTGGCCCTGGGACAGGGGGAACAGCAGTACTTC.

The CDR3 loop reads CSANDPQETQYF. Written as DNA, the CDR3 is TGCAGTGCTAACGACCCTCAGGAGACCCAGTACTTC. This sequence joins TRBV20-1 and TRBJ2-5; no clear D gene. Germline V CDR1 and CDR2: DFQATT, SNEGSKA (reference sequence). V was shortened by 4 bases and J by 5 bases, with 11 bases between the two germline ends. The CDR3 length is 12 residues.

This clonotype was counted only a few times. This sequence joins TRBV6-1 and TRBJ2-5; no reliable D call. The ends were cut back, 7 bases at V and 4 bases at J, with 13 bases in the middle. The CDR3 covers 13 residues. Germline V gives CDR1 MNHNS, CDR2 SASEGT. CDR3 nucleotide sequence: TGTGCCAGCATGGGCCAAAGGGTAGAGACCCAGTACTTC. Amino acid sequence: CASMGQRVETQYF.

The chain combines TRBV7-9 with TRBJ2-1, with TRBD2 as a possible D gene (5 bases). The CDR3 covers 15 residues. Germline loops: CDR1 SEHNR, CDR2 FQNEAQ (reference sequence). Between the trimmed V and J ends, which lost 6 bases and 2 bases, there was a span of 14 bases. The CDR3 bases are TGTGCCAGCAGTTTATCCAGCGGTACCTACAATGAGCAGTTCTTC. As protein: CASSLSSGTYNEQFF.

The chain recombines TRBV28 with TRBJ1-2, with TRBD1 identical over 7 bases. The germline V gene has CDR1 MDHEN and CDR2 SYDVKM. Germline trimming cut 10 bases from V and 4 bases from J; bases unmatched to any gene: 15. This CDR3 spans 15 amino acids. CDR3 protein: CATVGDREFSYGYTF. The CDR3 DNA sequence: TGTGCCACCGTGGGGGACAGAGAATTTTCCTATGGCTACACCTTC.

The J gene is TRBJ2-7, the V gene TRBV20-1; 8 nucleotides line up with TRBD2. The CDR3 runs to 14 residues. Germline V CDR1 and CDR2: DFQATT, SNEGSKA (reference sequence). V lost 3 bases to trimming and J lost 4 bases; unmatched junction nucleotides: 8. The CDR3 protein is CSARDAGGVYEQYF. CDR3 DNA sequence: TGCAGTGCTAGGGACGCGGGAGGAGTTTACGAGCAGTACTTC.

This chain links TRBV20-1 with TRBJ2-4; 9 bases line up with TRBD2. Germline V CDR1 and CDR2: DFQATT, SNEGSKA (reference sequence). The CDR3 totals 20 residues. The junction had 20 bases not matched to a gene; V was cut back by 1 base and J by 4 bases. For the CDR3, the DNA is TGCAGTGCTAGAGCCCTGTCCGGCCTTACTAGCGGGCCCCAAAAAAACATTCAGTACTTC. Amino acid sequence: CSARALSGLTSGPQKNIQYF.

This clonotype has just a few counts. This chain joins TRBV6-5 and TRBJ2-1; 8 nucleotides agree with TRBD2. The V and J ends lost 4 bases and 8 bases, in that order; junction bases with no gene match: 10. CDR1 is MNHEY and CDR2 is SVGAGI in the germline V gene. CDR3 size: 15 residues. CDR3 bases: TGTGCCAGCAGTTTCGGACTAGCCGGTACGGATGAGCAGTTCTTC. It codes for CASSFGLAGTDEQFF.

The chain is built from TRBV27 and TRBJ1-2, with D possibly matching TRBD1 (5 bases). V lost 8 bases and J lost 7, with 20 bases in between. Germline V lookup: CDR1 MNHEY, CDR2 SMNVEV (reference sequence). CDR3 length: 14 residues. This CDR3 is CASFWPGRGGGYTF. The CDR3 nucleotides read TGTGCCAGCTTCTGGCCGGGGCGGGGGGGTGGCTACACCTTC.

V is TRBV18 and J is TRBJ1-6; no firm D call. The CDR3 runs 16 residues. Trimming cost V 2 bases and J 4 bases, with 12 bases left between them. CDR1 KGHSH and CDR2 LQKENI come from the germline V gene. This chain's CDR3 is CASSPILSEYNSPLHF. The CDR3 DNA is TGTGCCAGCTCACCAATCCTATCCGAGTATAATTCACCCCTCCACTTT.

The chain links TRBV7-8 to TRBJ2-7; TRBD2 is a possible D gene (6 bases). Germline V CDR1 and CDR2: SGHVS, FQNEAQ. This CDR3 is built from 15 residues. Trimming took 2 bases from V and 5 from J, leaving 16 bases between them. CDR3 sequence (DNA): TGTGCCAGCAGCTTATCCCTAGCGCCCTGGGACGAGCAGTACTTC. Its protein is CASSLSLAPWDEQYF. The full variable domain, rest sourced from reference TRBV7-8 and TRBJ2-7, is GAGVSQSPRYKVAKRGQDVALRCDPISGHVSLFWYQQALGQGPEFLTYFQNEAQLDKSGLPSDRFFAERPEGSVSTLKIQRTQQEDSAVYLCASSLSLAPWDEQYFGPGTRLTVT.

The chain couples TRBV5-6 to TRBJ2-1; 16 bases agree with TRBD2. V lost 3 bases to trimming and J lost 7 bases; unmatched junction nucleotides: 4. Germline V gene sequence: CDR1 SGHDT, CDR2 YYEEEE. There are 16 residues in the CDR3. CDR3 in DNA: TGTGCCAGCAGCTGGGGGACTAGCGGGAGGGGAAATGAGCAGTTCTTC. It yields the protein CASSWGTSGRGNEQFF.

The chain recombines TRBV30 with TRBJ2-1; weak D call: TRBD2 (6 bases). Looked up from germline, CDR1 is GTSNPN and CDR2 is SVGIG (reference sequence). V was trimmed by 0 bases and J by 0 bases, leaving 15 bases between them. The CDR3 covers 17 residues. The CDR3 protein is CAWSVRDWTSSYNEQFF. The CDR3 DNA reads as TGTGCCTGGAGTGTACGGGACTGGACGAGCTCCTACAATGAGCAGTTCTTC. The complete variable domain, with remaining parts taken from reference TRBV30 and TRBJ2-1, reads SQTIHQWPATLVQPVGSPLSLECTVEGTSNPNLYWYRQAAGRGLQLLFYSVGIGQISSEVPQNLSASRPQDRQFILSSKKLLLSDSGFYLCAWSVRDWTSSYNEQFFGPGTRLTVL.

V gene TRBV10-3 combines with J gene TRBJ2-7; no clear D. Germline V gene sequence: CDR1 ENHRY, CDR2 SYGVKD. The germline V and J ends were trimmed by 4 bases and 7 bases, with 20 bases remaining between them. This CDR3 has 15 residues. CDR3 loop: CAISVTLPQSGEQYF. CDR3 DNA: TGTGCCATCAGTGTAACACTGCCGCAAAGTGGGGAGCAGTACTTC.

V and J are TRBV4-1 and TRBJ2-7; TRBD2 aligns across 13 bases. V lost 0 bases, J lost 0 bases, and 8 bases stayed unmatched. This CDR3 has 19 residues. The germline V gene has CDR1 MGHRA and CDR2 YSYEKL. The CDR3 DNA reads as TGCGCCAGCAGCCAAGAAGCGACTAGCGGGGGGCCGCTCTCCTACGAGCAGTACTTC. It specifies CASSQEATSGGPLSYEQYF.

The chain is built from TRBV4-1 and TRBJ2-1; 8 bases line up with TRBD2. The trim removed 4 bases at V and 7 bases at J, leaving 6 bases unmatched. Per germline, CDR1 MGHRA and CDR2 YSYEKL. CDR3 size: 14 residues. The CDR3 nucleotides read TGCGCCAGCAGCCCAGGACTAGCAAGGAATGAGCAGTTCTTC. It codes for CASSPGLARNEQFF.

The CDR3 loop reads CASSLIGQETQYF. CDR3 DNA sequence: TGTGCCAGCAGTTTAATAGGTCAAGAGACCCAGTACTTC. The chain uses TRBV27 and TRBJ2-5, with D unclear. CDR1 and CDR2 (germline): MNHEY, SMNVEV (reference sequence). This CDR3 region has 13 residues. V lost 2 bases and J 2 bases, leaving 6 bases between the germline ends.

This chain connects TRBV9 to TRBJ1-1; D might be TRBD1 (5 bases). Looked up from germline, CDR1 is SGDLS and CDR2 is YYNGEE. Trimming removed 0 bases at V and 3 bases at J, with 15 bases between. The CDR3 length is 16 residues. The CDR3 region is CASSVAVSDSYTEAFF. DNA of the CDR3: TGTGCCAGCAGCGTAGCTGTTAGTGACAGCTACACTGAAGCTTTCTTT.

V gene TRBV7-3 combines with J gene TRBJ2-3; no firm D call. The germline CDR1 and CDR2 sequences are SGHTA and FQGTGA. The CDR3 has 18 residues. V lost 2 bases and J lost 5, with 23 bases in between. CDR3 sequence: CASSLGPLRVTEQDTQYF. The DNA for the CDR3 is TGTGCCAGCAGCTTAGGCCCCCTCCGGGTTACTGAGCAAGATACGCAGTATTTT.

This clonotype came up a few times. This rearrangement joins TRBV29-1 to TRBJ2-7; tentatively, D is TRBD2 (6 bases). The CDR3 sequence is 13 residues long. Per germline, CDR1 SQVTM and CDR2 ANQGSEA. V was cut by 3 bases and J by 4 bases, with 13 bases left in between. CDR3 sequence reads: CSVEGGAFYEQYF. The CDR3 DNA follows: TGCAGCGTTGAGGGGGGAGCATTTTACGAGCAGTACTTC.

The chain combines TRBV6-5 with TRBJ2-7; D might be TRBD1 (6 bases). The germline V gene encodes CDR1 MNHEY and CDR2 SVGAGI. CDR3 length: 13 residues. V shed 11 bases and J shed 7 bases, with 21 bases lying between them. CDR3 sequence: CAVRDGSTGEQYF. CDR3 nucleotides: TGTGCCGTTAGAGATGGCTCCACAGGGGAGCAGTACTTC.

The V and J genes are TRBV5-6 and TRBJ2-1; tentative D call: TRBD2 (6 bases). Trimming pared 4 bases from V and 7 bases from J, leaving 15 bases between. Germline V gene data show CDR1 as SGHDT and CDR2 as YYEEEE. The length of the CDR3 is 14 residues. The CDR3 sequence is CASSAAWRENEQFF. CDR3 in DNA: TGTGCCAGCAGCGCCGCGTGGAGGGAAAATGAGCAGTTCTTC.

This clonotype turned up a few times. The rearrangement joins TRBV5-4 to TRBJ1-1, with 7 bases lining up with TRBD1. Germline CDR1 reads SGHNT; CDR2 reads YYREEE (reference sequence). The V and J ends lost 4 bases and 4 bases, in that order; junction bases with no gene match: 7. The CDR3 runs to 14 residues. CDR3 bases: TGTGCCAGCAGCGGGGGAGGGGACAGCACTGAAGCTTTCTTT. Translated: CASSGGGDSTEAFF.

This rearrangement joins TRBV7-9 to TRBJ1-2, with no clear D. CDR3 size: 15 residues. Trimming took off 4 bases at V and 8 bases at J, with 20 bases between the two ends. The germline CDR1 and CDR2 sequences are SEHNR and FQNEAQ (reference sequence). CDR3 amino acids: CASSSSPGLRQGYTF. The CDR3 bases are TGTGCCAGCAGCTCGTCTCCGGGTCTCCGGCAGGGCTACACCTTC.

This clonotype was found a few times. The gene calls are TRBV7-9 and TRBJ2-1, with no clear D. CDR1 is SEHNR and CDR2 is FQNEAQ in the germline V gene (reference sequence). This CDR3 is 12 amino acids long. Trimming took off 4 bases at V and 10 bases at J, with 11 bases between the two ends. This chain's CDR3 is CASSSTLEEQFF. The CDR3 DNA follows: TGTGCCAGCAGCTCAACTCTAGAGGAGCAGTTCTTC. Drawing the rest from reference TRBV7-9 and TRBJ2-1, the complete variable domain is DTGVSQNPRHKITKRGQNVTFRCDPISEHNRLYWYRQTLGQGPEFLTYFQNEAQLEKSRLLSDRFSAERPKGSFSTLEIQRTEQGDSAMYLCASSSTLEEQFFGPGTRLTVL.

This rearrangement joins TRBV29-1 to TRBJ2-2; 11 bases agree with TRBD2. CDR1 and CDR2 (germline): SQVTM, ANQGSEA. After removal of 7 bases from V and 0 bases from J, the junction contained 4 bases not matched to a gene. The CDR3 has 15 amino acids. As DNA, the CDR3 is TGCAGCGCGTGGGGACTAGCGGCGAACACCGGGGAGCTGTTTTTT. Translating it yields CSAWGLAANTGELFF.